In this sample, the clone carrying this TCR beta chain turned up a few times. This specimen comes from a study of T cells after yellow fever vaccination. TCRdb independently ran MiXCR on the 5' RACE reads; one entry per CDR3 protein. The repertoire includes a few hundred thousand distinct CDR3 sequences, roughly 4% of them detected once, and 23% sits in the top ten. The CDR3 is made up of 18 amino acids. The germline V and J ends were trimmed by 0 bases and 0 bases, with 17 bases remaining between them. Germline V gives CDR1 ENHRY, CDR2 SYGVKD. The V gene is TRBV10-3, the J gene TRBJ1-1; D is possibly TRBD1 (5 bases). The sample was PBMCs, taken on the day of the yellow fever booster vaccination. The clonotype comes from a man younger than 35 who received the YFV17D yellow fever vaccine. CDR3 sequence: CAISESMVRTQLNTEAFF. CDR3 nucleotide sequence: TGTGCCATCAGTGAGTCGATGGTGCGGACACAGTTGAACACTGAAGCTTTCTTT.